Listed below are T cell receptor beta chains from one sample, sequenced in a study of T cell responses to AZD1222 COVID-19 vaccine. Assay used: immunoSEQ multiplex PCR; TCRdb lists only in-frame clones, some missing. The sample lists fewer than 150,000 clones, more than 70% seen once, with 3.5% in the top ten. The sequencing here drew on peripheral blood, taken 28 days after the second AZD1222 dose. The source of these receptors is an adult who received the AZD1222 COVID-19 vaccine. CDR3s leave out the opening cysteine and the closing phenylalanine or tryptophan.

cdr3_aa: ASSLEGQGNGYT
v_call: TRBV7-3
j_call: TRBJ1-2

cdr3_aa: ASSSRAGISYEQY
v_call: TRBV11-3
j_call: TRBJ2-7

cdr3_aa: ASSPAGTEAF
v_call: TRBV28
j_call: TRBJ1-1

cdr3_aa: ASRNTEAF
v_call: TRBV4-2
j_call: TRBJ1-1

cdr3_aa: AWTPPPAGSTDTQY
v_call: TRBV30
j_call: TRBJ2-3

cdr3_aa: ASSMQQSEEQY
v_call: TRBV19
j_call: TRBJ2-7

cdr3_aa: AWSSLEGLGVVDTQY
v_call: TRBV30
j_call: TRBJ2-3

cdr3_aa: ASSPRAGDLLGGNEQF
v_call: TRBV11-2
j_call: TRBJ2-1

cdr3_aa: ASSPEALGTYGYT
v_call: TRBV7-3
j_call: TRBJ1-2

cdr3_aa: ASSFGLAGGPTYNEQF
v_call: TRBV7-9
j_call: TRBJ2-1

cdr3_aa: ASSLSGDTQY
v_call: TRBV5-1
j_call: TRBJ2-3

cdr3_aa: ASSLGWVAGNYEQY
v_call: TRBV5-5
j_call: TRBJ2-7

cdr3_aa: ASTGTGLPEQY
v_call: TRBV10-2
j_call: TRBJ2-7

cdr3_aa: ASSPILNTEAF
v_call: TRBV18
j_call: TRBJ1-1

cdr3_aa: ASSPTLTDEQY
v_call: TRBV7-7
j_call: TRBJ2-3

cdr3_aa: ASSYSGGSNQPQH
v_call: TRBV5-1
j_call: TRBJ1-5

cdr3_aa: ASSLHPGSSSYNEQF
v_call: TRBV5-4
j_call: TRBJ2-1

cdr3_aa: ATSRGGSYGYT
v_call: TRBV15
j_call: TRBJ1-2

cdr3_aa: ASSQDLGGYTEAF
v_call: TRBV3-1/TRBV3-2
j_call: TRBJ1-1

cdr3_aa: ASSADSYGYT
v_call: TRBV5-4
j_call: TRBJ1-2

cdr3_aa: ASSMPGVETGELF
v_call: TRBV19
j_call: TRBJ2-2

cdr3_aa: ASSFPSNNSPLH
v_call: TRBV27
j_call: TRBJ1-6

cdr3_aa: ASSVNLEGNGYT
v_call: TRBV6-4
j_call: TRBJ1-2

cdr3_aa: ATSDFPSGSPETQY
v_call: TRBV24-1
j_call: TRBJ2-5

cdr3_aa: ASSWGQGTANYGYT
v_call: TRBV6-6
j_call: TRBJ1-2

cdr3_aa: ASSQLYRARSGELF
v_call: TRBV14
j_call: TRBJ2-2

cdr3_aa: ASSSDSYGYT
v_call: TRBV7-9
j_call: TRBJ1-2

cdr3_aa: ASGGDTYQETQY
v_call: TRBV3-1/TRBV3-2
j_call: TRBJ2-5

cdr3_aa: ASSPTGIYGYT
v_call: TRBV5-6
j_call: TRBJ1-2

cdr3_aa: ASSHEGGANTGELF
v_call: TRBV4-3
j_call: TRBJ2-2

cdr3_aa: ASSLGGQGNGYT
v_call: TRBV7-9
j_call: TRBJ1-2

cdr3_aa: ASSRGQGDSSYGYT
v_call: TRBV4-3
j_call: TRBJ1-2